This T cell receptor beta chain derives from a study of T cells of healthy individuals. This clonotype has more than one count but fewer than ten. MiXCR was run by TCRdb on the 5' RACE reads, yielding one entry per CDR3 protein. The repertoire holds 60,000 to 80,000 distinct CDR3 sequences, 15% to 20% seen once, with less than 6% in the top ten. The CDR3 loop spans 12 amino acids. The V call is TRBV21-1, the J call TRBJ1-2; the table names TRBD1, a call not compared with the DNA. TRBV21-1 counts as a pseudogene. This sequence was found in a human donor in good health. The CDR3 nucleotides read TGTGCCAGCAGCAAGGTCGGGGCTGGCTACACCTTC. Protein: CASSKVGAGYTF.